This T cell receptor (beta chain) was obtained from a study of shared clonotypes between healthy human individuals. For the study at large: The donors, a couple of women and a few men, were aged 18 to 49. Used for every donor were three CD4 naive, three CD4 memory, two CD8 naive and one CD8 memory plate.

The CDR3 runs 17 residues. Across several immunoSEQ plates, the genomic DNA of each subset was split evenly. The method was immunoSEQ multiplex PCR; TCRdb's version includes in-frame clones alone and lacks a portion of them. The sample consists of more than 150,000 clones, over 85% of them appearing once. This receptor was taken from a woman aged 30 to 39 in good health. Sequenced input: naive CD4+ T cells sorted from blood. Subset given: CD45RA+ positively selected. This sequence joins TRBV23-1 and TRBJ2-5, with TRBD1 matching over 7 bases. With the DNA end fitting TRBJ2-7 better, the J assignment may be wrong. TRBV23-1 is noted as an ORF with a role that remains uncertain. CDR3 amino acids: CASRQTQGTEEFYEQYF. The CDR3 DNA follows: TGCGCCAGCAGACAGACGCAGGGGACAGAAGAGTTCTACGAGCAGTACTTC.